Detailed here is one T cell receptor beta chain. Its antigen is still unknown. Nothing much larger sits one base from this clone, and base qualities are not available. This sample stems from a study of blood T cell repertoires in COVID-19 (dated by TCRdb to between 2020 and 2021). In the study overall: The collaborator samples originated in the United States, Italy and Spain and spanned the acute and convalescent phases of COVID-19. The repertoires were released in a freely available public database meant as a resource for research on the immune response to SARS-CoV-2. The material from the prospective study consisted of cDNA or gDNA derived from T cells, B-cell-depleted T cells, or PBMCs. Samples were obtained from the ongoing ImmuneRACE study (first 160 participants) and from 1,000 to 1,500 subjects provided by 6 global collaborators. Deeply sampled blood TCRbeta repertoires from subjects exposed to, actively infected with, or recovered from COVID-19 were included in the dataset. Where available, HLA class I and class II types were obtained from metadata supplied by the sample provider rather than from assay-based typing. Nearly every sample came with metadata listing a de-identified subject ID, COVID-19 status, age in years and sex. Overall study outcomes, separate from this receptor: Clinical and demographic metadata were provided uncurated, with the amount varying by source and participant.

TCRbeta CDR3 regions were amplified from genomic DNA using the immunoSEQ Assay, a bias-controlled multiplex PCR. The authors processed their data as follows. Within the assay, amplification of reference gene primers was used to estimate how many nucleated cells each sample contained. Sequence reads were collapsed and filtered to measure the absolute abundance of every unique TCRbeta CDR3 rearrangement. Productive Simpson clonality was computed per sample as the square root of Simpson's diversity index over productive rearrangements. What TCRdb holds here is the immuneACCESS table cut down to in-frame rearrangements. Part of the clones is not present; checked against another copy, under half of the missing clones reflect an unresolved V gene, and the others are unexplained. Clonal size and the V and J genes are those of that table, whereas D and trimming came from the DNA. The sample records about 100,000 clones, just over 90% of which are singletons. The ten largest clones take up about 1.9% of the sample.

Collaborating institutions collected whole blood in K2EDTA tubes following their own protocols. For TCRbeta analysis, collaborator samples were shipped as frozen whole blood, as isolated PBMCs, or as DNA extracted from either sample type. From V the trimming removes 4 bases and from J it removes 7 bases, while the gene matches leave 5 bases of the junction unaccounted for. CDR1 SGHAT and CDR2 FQDESV were looked up in the germline V gene (reference sequence). The CDR3 goes from the cysteine to the phenylalanine over 14 residues. This entry keeps only the CDR3 DNA: 42 bases, framed from base 1. Material for sequencing was peripheral blood. This TCR came from a man in his forties or fifties with active COVID-19. The rearrangement combines TRBV11-1 with TRBJ2-2, and 8 bases in between align with TRBD2. The CDR3 reads as follows: CASSSGLGIGELFF. The DNA sequence is given as TGTGCCAGCAGCTCGGGACTAGGGATCGGGGAGCTGTTTTTT.